A single sample is the source of the 3 T cell receptor beta chains below, sequenced in a study of blood T cell repertoires in COVID-19. Some clones are missing from TCRdb's copy, which holds only in-frame ones; the method was immunoSEQ multiplex PCR. The data hold fewer than 120,000 clones, with 70% to 90% observed a single time. The sample taken for sequencing was peripheral blood. All receptors come from a human donor in a cohort sampled during active COVID-19.

The rearrangement links TRBV27 to TRBJ2-3; TRBD2 agrees at 9 bases. The CDR3 consists of 15 residues. Losses at the gene ends were 7 bases for V and 1 base for J; bases not matched to a gene: 6. Germline loops: CDR1 MNHEY, CDR2 SMNVEV (reference sequence). The CDR3, as DNA: TGTGCCAGCAACCTTAGCGGGAGAGGCACAGATACGCAGTATTTT. Amino acid sequence: CASNLSGRGTDTQYF.

This rearrangement joins TRBV6-6 to TRBJ2-2; tentative D call: TRBD2 (5 bases). The germline V and J ends were trimmed by 4 bases and 2 bases, with 8 bases remaining between them. Germline V CDR1 and CDR2: MNHNY, SVGAGI (reference sequence). CDR3 length: 14 residues. The CDR3 DNA follows: TGTGCCAGCAGTTCGAGCGGCAACACCGGGGAGCTGTTTTTT. Its translation: CASSSSGNTGELFF.

The genes are TRBV28 and TRBJ1-6, with TRBD1 matching 10 bases. The V gene's germline CDR1 is MDHEN and CDR2 SYDVKM. The V and J ends lost 2 bases and 9 bases, in that order; junction bases with no gene match: 4. The CDR3 loop spans 15 amino acids. CDR3 nucleotides: TGTGCCAGCAGTTTAGGGGACAGGGGTTCTTCACCCCTCCACTTT. The encoded protein is CASSLGDRGSSPLHF.